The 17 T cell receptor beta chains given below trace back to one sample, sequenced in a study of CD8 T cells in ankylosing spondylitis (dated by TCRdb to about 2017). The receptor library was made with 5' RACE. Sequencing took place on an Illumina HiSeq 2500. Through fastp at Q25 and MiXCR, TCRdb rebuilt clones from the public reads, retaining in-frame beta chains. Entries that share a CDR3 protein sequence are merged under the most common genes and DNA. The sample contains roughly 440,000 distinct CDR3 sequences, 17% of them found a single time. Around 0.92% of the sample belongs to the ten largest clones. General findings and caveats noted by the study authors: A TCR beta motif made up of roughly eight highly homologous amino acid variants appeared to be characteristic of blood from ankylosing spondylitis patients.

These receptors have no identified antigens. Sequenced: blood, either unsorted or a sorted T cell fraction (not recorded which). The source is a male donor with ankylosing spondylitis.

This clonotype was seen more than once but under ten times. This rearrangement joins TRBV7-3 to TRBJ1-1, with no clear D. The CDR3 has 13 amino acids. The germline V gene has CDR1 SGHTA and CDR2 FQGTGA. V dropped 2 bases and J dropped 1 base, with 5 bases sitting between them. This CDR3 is CASSLWQNTEAFF. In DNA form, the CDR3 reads TGTGCCAGCAGCTTATGGCAGAACACTGAAGCTTTCTTT. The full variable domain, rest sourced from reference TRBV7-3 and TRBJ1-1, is GAGVSQTPSNKVTEKGKYVELRCDPISGHTALYWYRQSLGQGPEFLIYFQGTGAADDSGLPNDRFFAVRPEGSVSTLKIQRTERGDSAVYLCASSLWQNTEAFFGQGTRLTVV.

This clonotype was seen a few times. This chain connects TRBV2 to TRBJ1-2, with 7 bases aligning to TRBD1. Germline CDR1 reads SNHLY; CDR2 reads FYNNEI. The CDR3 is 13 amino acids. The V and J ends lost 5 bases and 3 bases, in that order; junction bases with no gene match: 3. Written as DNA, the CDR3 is TGTGCCAGCAGTCAAGGACAGGACTATGGCTACACCTTC. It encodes CASSQGQDYGYTF.

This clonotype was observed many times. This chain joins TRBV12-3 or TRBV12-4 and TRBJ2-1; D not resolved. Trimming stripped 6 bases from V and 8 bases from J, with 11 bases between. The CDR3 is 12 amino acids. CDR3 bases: TGTGCCAGCAGCCAGTCCTGGGATGAGCAGTTCTTC. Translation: CASSQSWDEQFF.

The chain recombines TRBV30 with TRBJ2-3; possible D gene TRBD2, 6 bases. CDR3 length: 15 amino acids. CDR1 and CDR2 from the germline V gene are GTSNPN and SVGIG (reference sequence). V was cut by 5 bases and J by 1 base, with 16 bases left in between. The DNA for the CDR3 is TGTGCCTGGGAGACCCGATGGGGGGGCACAGATACGCAGTATTTT. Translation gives CAWETRWGGTDTQYF.

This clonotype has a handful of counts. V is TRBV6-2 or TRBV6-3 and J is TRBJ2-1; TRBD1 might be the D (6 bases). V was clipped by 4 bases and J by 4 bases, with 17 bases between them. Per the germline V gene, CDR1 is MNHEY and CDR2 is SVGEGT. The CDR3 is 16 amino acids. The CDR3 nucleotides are TGTGCCAGCAGTTCAGACGGCGTAAGGGGGTACAATGAGCAGTTCTTC. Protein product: CASSSDGVRGYNEQFF.

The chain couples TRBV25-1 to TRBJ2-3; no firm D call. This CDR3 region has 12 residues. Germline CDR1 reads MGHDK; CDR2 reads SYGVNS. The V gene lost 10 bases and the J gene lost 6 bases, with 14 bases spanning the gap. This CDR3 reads CATSVVSDTQYF. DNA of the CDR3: TGTGCCACCTCCGTGGTGTCCGATACGCAGTATTTT. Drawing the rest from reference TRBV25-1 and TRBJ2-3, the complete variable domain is EADIYQTPRYLVIGTGKKITLECSQTMGHDKMYWYQQDPGMELHLIHYSYGVNSTEKGDLSSESTVSRIRTEHFPLTLESARPSHTSQYLCATSVVSDTQYFGPGTRLTVL.

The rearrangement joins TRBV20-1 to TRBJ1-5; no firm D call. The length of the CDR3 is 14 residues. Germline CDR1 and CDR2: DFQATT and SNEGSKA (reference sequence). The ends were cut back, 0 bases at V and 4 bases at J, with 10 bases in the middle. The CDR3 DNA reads TGCAGTGCTAGAGATACAACAAGAAATCAGCCCCAGCATTTT. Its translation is CSARDTTRNQPQHF.

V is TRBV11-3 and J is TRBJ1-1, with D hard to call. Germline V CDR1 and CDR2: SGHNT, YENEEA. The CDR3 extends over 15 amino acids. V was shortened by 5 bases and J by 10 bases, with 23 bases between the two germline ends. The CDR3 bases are TGTGCCAGCAGCGCCACCCTGGCTTGGCGCGAACGAGCTTTCTTT. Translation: CASSATLAWRERAFF.

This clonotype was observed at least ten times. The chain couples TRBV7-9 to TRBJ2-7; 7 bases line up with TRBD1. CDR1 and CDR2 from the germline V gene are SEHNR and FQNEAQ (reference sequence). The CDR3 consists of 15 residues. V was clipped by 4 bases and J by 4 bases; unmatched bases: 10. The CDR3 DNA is TGTGCCAGCAGCTCTAATCAACAGGGGCGGTACGAGCAGTACTTC. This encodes CASSSNQQGRYEQYF.

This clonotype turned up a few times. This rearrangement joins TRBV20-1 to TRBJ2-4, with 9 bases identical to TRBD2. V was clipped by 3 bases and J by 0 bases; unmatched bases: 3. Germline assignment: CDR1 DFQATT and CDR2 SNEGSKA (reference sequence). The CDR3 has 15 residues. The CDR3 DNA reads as TGCAGTGCTAGGGGACTAGCAATAGCCAAAAACATTCAGTACTTC. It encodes CSARGLAIAKNIQYF.

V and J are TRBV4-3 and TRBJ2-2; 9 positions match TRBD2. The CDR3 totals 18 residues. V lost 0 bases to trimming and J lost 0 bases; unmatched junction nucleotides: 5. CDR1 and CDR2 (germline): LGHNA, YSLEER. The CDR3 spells CASSQERASGTNTGELFF. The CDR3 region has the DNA TGCGCCAGCAGCCAAGAGAGGGCTAGCGGGACGAACACCGGGGAGCTGTTTTTT.

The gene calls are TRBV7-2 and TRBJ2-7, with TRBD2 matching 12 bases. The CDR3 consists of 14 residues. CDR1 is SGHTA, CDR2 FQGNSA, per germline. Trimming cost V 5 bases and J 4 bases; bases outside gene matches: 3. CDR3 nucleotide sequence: TGTGCCAGCAGCCCTAGCGGGAGGGCTTACGAGCAGTACTTC. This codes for CASSPSGRAYEQYF.

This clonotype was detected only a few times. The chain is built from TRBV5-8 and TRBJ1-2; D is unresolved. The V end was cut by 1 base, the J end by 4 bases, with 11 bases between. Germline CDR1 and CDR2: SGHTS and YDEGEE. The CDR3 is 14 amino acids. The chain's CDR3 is CASSLSQIFYGYTF. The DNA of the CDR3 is TGTGCCAGCAGCTTGAGCCAGATCTTCTATGGCTACACCTTC.

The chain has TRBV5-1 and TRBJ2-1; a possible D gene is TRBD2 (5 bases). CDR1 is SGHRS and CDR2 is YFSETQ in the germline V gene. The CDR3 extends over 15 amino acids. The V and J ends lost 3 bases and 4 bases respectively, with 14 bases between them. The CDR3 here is CASSSGGPGYNEQFF. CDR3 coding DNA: TGCGCCAGCAGCTCTGGAGGTCCCGGATACAATGAGCAGTTCTTC.

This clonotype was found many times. DNA for the CDR3: TGCAGCGTCCATAGACAGCTGGGGGAGACCCAGTACTTC. Protein sequence: CSVHRQLGETQYF. The rearrangement joins TRBV20-1 to TRBJ2-5; TRBD1 might be the D (5 bases). Germline V gene lookup returns CDR1 DFQATT and CDR2 SNEGSKA (reference sequence). The CDR3 loop spans 13 amino acids.

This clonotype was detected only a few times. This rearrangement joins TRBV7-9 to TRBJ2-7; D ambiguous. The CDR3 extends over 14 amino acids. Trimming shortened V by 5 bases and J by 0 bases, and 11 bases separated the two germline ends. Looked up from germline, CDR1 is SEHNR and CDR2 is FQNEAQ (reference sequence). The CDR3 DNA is TGTGCCAGCAGCCTCGACTCCTACTCCTACGAGCAGTACTTC. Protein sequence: CASSLDSYSYEQYF.

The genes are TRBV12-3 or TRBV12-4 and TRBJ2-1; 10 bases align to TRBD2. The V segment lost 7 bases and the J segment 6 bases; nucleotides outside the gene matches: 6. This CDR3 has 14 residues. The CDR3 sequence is CASTQREGLNEQFF. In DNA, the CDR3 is TGTGCCAGCACTCAGCGGGAGGGCCTCAATGAGCAGTTCTTC.